This T cell receptor beta chain was sequenced in a study of T cells in Graves' hyperthyroidism and ophthalmopathy. TCR beta CDR3 sequences were amplified from RNA transcripts. A set of HTBI primers served as the primers for a first-round RT-PCR of the TCR CDR3. TCRdb analysed the multiplex PCR reads with MiXCR anew, one entry per CDR3 protein. The sample includes around 350,000 distinct CDR3 sequences, approximately 14% of them seen just once. This clonotype was detected many times. The antigen is unknown. From germline, CDR1 is SGDLS and CDR2 YYNGEE. The CDR3 is 15 residues long. V lost 0 bases, J lost 3 bases, and 13 bases lay in between. General study points: Blood also contained most expanded thyroid clonotypes above 0.001.

The sequenced sample consisted of blood. This sequence originates from a woman aged 18 to 35 with Graves' hyperthyroidism that later progressed to Graves' ophthalmopathy. V usage is TRBV9 and J usage is TRBJ2-7, with a possible D match to TRBD1 (6 bases). CDR3 residues: CASSVVPGDLYEQYF. The DNA for the CDR3 is TGTGCCAGCAGCGTAGTCCCAGGGGACCTCTACGAGCAGTACTTC.